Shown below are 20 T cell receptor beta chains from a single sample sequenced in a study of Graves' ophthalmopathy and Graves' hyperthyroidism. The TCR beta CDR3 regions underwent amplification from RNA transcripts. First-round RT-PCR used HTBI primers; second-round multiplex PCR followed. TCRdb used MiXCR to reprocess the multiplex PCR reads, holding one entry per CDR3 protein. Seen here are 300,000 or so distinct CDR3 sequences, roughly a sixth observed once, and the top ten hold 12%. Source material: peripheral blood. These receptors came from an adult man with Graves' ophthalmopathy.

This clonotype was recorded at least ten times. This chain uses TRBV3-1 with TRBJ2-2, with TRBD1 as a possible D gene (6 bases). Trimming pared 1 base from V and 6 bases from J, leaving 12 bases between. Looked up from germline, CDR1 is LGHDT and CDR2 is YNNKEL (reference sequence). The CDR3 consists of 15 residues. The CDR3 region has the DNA TGTGCCAGCAGCCAAGGTTGGGGGCTGGCCGGGGAGCTGTTTTTT. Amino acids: CASSQGWGLAGELFF.

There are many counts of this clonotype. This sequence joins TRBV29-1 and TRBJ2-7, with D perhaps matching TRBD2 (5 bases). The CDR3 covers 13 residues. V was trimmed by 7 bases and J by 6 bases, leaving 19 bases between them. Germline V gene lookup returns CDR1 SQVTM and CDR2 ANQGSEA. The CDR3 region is CSGSVLGTGEQYF. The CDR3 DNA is TGCAGCGGATCCGTACTAGGAACGGGCGAGCAGTACTTC.

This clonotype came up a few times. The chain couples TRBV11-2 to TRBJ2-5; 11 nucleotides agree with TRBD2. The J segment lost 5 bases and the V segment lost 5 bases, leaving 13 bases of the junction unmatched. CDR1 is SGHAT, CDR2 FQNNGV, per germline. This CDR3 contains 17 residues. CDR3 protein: CASSPPGQLAGGETQYF. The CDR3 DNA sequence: TGTGCCAGCAGCCCCCCCGGACAATTAGCGGGAGGGGAGACCCAGTACTTC.

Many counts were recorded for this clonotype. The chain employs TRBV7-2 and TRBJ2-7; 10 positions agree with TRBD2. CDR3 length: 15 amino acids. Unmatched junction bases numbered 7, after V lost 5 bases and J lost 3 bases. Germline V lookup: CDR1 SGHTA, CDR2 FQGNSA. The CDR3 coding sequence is TGTGCCAGCAGCACGGGACTAGCGAGAAGCTACGAGCAGTACTTC. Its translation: CASSTGLARSYEQYF.

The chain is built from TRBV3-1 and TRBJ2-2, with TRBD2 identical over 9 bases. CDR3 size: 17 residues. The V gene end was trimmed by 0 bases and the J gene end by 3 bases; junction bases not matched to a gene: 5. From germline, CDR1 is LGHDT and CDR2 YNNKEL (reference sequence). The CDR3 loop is CASSQEVAGGYTGELFF. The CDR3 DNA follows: TGTGCCAGCAGCCAAGAGGTTGCGGGAGGGTACACCGGGGAGCTGTTTTTT.

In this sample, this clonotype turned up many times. The CDR3, as DNA: TGCGCCAGCAGTGAGAGCTACAGGGACATTTCACTGACAATAGAAGCTTTCTTT. This translates into CASSESYRDISLTIEAFF. The rearrangement joins TRBV10-1 to TRBJ1-1; TRBD1 might be the D (6 bases). The CDR3 spans 18 residues. Germline V gene sequence: CDR1 WNHNN, CDR2 SYGVQD (reference sequence). V shed 2 bases and J shed 8 bases, with 27 bases lying between them.

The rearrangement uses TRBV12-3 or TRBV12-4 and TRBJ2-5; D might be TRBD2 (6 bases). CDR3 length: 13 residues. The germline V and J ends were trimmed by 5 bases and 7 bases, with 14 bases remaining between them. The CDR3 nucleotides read TGTGCCAGCAGTCCAGGGACGGGGGTGACCCAGTACTTC. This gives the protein CASSPGTGVTQYF.

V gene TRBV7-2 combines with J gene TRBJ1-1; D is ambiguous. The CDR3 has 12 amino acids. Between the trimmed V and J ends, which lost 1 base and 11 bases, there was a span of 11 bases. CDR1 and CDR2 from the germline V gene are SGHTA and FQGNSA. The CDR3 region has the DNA TGTGCCAGCAGCTTAGGAGGCCAAGGGGCTTTCTTT. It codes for CASSLGGQGAFF. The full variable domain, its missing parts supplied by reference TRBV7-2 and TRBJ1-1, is GAGVSQSPSNKVTEKGKDVELRCDPISGHTALYWYRQSLGQGLEFLIYFQGNSAPDKSGLPSDRFSAERTGGSVSTLTIQRTQQEDSAVYLCASSLGGQGAFFGQGTRLTVV.

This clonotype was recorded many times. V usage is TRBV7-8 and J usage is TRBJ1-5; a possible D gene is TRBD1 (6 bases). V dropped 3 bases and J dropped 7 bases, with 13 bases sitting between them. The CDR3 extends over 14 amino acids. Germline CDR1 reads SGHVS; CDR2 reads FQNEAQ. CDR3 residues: CASSFGGSVQPQHF. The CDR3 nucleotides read TGTGCCAGCAGCTTCGGGGGCTCAGTGCAGCCCCAGCATTTT. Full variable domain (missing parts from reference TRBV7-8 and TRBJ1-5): GAGVSQSPRYKVAKRGQDVALRCDPISGHVSLFWYQQALGQGPEFLTYFQNEAQLDKSGLPSDRFFAERPEGSVSTLKIQRTQQEDSAVYLCASSFGGSVQPQHFGDGTRLSIL.

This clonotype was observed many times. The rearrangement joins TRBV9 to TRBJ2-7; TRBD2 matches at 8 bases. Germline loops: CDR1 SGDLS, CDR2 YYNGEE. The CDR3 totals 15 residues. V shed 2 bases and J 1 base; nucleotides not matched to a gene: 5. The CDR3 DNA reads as TGTGCCAGCAGCGTGACCGGGACTAGGTCCTACGAGCAGTACTTC. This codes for CASSVTGTRSYEQYF.

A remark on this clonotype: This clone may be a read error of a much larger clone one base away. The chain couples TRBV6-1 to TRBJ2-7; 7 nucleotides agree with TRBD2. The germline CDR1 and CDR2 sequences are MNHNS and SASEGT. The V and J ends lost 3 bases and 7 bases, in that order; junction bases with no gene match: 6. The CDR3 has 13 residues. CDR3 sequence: CASSETWGGEQYF. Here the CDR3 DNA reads TGTGCCAGCAGTGAGACATGGGGGGGTGAGCAGTACTTC.

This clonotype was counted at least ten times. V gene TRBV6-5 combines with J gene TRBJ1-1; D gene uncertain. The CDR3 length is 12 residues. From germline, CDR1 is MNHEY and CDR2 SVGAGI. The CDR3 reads CAEGSQNTEAFF. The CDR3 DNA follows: TGTGCGGAGGGATCCCAGAACACTGAAGCTTTCTTT.

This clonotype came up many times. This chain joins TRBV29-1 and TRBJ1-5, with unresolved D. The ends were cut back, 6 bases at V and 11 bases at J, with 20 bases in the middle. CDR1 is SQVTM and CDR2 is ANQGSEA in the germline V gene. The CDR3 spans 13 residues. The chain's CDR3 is CSVDAPDSGAQHF. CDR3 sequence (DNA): TGCAGCGTCGACGCCCCTGATTCCGGAGCCCAGCATTTT.

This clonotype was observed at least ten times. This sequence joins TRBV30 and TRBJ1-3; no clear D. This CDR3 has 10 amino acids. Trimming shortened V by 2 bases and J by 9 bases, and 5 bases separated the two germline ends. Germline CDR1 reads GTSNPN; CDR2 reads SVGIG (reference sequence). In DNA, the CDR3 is TGTGCCTGGAGTAGTAGCACCATATATTTT. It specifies CAWSSSTIYF.

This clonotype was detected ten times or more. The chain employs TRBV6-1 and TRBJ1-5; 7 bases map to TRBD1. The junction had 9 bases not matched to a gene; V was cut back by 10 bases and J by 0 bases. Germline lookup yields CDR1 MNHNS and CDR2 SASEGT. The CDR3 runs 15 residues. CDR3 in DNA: TGTGCCACCGGCAGGGGGTCCTTTAGCAATCAGCCCCAGCATTTT. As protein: CATGRGSFSNQPQHF.

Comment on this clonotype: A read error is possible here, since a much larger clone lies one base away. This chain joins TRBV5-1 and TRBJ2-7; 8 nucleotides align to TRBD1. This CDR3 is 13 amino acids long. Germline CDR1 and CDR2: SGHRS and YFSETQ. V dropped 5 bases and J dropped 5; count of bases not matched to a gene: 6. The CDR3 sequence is CASRDRDNDEQYF. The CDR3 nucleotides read TGCGCCAGCAGGGACAGGGATAACGACGAGCAGTACTTC.

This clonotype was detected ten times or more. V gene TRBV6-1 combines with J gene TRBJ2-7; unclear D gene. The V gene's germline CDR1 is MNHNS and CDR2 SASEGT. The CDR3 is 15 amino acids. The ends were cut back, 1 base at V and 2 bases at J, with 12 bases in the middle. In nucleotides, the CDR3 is TGTGCCAGCAGTGAAGGCGGATCGATAGCCTACGAGCAGTACTTC. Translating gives CASSEGGSIAYEQYF.

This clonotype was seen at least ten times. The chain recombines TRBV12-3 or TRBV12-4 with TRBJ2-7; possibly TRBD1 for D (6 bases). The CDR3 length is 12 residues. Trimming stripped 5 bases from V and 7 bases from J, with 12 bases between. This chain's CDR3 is CASSTTGGEQYF. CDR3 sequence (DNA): TGTGCCAGCAGTACGACAGGCGGGGAGCAGTACTTC.

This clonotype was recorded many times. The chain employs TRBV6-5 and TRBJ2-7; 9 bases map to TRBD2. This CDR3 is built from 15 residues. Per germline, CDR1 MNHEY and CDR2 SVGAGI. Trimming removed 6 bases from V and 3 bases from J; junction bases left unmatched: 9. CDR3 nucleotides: TGTGCCAGCAGGGGGGGGGGGACTAGCAGCTACGAGCAGTACTTC. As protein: CASRGGGTSSYEQYF.

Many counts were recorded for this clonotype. The CDR3 here is CASSPGLRRRTVLTF. Here the CDR3 DNA reads TGTGCCAGCAGTCCTGGTCTACGTCGCCGTACCGTCCTGACTTTC. The V call is TRBV7-2, the J call TRBJ2-6; D remains ambiguous. Trimming removed 6 bases at V and 12 bases at J, with 21 bases between. The CDR3 length is 15 residues. Germline loops: CDR1 SGHTA, CDR2 FQGNSA.